Below, 7 T cell receptor beta chains from the same sample are listed, as sequenced in a study of blood T cell repertoires in COVID-19. Measured with immunoSEQ multiplex PCR; TCRdb has only the in-frame clones, and not every one. The sample yields about 60,000 clones, more than 80% seen once. Sequenced: peripheral blood. These receptors came from a human donor with active COVID-19. The donor label of this sample is uncertain.

The rearrangement links TRBV12-3 or TRBV12-4 to TRBJ1-6; D might be TRBD1 (5 bases). The CDR3 runs 13 residues. The V and J ends lost 4 bases and 9 bases respectively, with 10 bases between them. For the CDR3, the DNA is TGTGCCAGCAGTTGGGGGGACCGTTCACCCCTCCACTTT. Translated, it gives CASSWGDRSPLHF.

The DNA for the CDR3 is TGTGCCTGGAGTGTACCCTGGGGCAGGGAAGGTTCACCCCTCCACTTT. Amino acid sequence: CAWSVPWGREGSPLHF. The chain uses TRBV30 and TRBJ1-6; TRBD1 might be the D (5 bases). V shed 0 bases and J shed 9 bases, with 18 bases lying between them. The CDR3 totals 16 residues. Looked up from germline, CDR1 is GTSNPN and CDR2 is SVGIG (reference sequence). The variable domain in full, completed from reference TRBV30 and TRBJ1-6, reads SQTIHQWPATLVQPVGSPLSLECTVEGTSNPNLYWYRQAAGRGLQLLFYSVGIGQISSEVPQNLSASRPQDRQFILSSKKLLLSDSGFYLCAWSVPWGREGSPLHFGNGTRLTVT.

This clone has just one count. The chain employs TRBV5-1 and TRBJ2-3; weak D call: TRBD2 (6 bases). CDR3 size: 18 residues. The germline V and J ends were trimmed by 2 bases and 1 base, with 20 bases remaining between them. The germline V gene encodes CDR1 SGHRS and CDR2 YFSETQ. CDR3 sequence (DNA): TGCGCCAGCAGCTTCGCCATCGGGAGAGGGTATGGCACAGATACGCAGTATTTT. Translating gives CASSFAIGRGYGTDTQYF.

The V call is TRBV7-3, the J call TRBJ2-3; 7 nucleotides align to TRBD1. The CDR3 is made up of 16 amino acids. V gave up 2 bases and J gave up 2 bases; unmatched junction bases: 7. CDR1 is SGHTA and CDR2 is FQGTGA in the germline V gene. The CDR3 here is CASSLWAGGHTDTQYF. The CDR3 DNA follows: TGTGCCAGCAGCTTATGGGCAGGGGGTCACACAGATACGCAGTATTTT.

V is TRBV28 and J is TRBJ2-3; 14 bases map to TRBD2. The trim removed 2 bases at V and 0 bases at J, leaving 13 bases unmatched. The CDR3 loop spans 21 amino acids. The germline gives CDR1 MDHEN, CDR2 SYDVKM. This CDR3 reads CASSLPLTSGRAMRSTDTQYF. The CDR3 DNA follows: TGTGCCAGCAGTTTACCCCTGACTAGCGGGAGGGCCATGAGAAGCACAGATACGCAGTATTTT.

The V gene is TRBV11-2, the J gene TRBJ2-7; tentatively, D is TRBD2 (7 bases). The CDR3 is made up of 14 amino acids. Trimming took 5 bases from V and 3 from J, leaving 14 bases between them. Germline-derived CDR1 and CDR2 are SGHAT and FQNNGV. The CDR3 DNA reads as TGTGCCAGCAGCCGGACTAGGGGGAACTACGAGCAGTACTTC. Its translation is CASSRTRGNYEQYF.

V is TRBV6-5 and J is TRBJ1-2; the match to TRBD1 covers 10 bases. CDR3 length: 14 residues. The V and J ends lost 6 bases and 6 bases, in that order; junction bases with no gene match: 7. In germline, CDR1 is MNHEY, CDR2 SVGAGI. The CDR3 loop is CASSRDRGTNGYTF. CDR3 coding DNA: TGTGCCAGCAGCAGGGACAGGGGTACCAATGGCTACACCTTC.